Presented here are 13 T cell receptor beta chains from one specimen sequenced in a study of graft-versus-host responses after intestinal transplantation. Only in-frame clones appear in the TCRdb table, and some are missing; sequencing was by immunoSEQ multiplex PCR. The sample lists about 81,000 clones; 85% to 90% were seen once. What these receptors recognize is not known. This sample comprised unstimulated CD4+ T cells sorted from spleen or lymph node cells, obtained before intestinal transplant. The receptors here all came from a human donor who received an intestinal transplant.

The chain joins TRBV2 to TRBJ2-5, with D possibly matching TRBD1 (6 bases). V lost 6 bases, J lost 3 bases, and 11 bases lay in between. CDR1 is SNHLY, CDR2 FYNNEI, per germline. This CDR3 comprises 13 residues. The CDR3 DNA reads TGTGCCAGCAGACCCAGGGGTGAAGAGACCCAGTACTTC. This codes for CASRPRGEETQYF.

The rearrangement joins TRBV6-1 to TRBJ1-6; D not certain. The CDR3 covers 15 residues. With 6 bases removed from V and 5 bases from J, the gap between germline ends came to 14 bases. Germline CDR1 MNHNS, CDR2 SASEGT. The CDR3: CASRRASLNNSPLHF. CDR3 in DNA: TGTGCCAGCAGGCGGGCGTCTCTAAATAATTCACCCCTCCACTTT.

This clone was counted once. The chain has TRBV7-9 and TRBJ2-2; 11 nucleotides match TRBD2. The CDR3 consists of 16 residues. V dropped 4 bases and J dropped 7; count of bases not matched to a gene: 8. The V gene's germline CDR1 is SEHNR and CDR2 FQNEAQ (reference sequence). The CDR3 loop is CASSSPALAGGGELFF. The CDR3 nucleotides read TGTGCCAGCAGCTCCCCGGCGCTAGCGGGAGGCGGGGAGCTGTTTTTT. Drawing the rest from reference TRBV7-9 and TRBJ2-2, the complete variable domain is DTGVSQNPRHKITKRGQNVTFRCDPISEHNRLYWYRQTLGQGPEFLTYFQNEAQLEKSRLLSDRFSAERPKGSFSTLEIQRTEQGDSAMYLCASSSPALAGGGELFFGEGSRLTVL.

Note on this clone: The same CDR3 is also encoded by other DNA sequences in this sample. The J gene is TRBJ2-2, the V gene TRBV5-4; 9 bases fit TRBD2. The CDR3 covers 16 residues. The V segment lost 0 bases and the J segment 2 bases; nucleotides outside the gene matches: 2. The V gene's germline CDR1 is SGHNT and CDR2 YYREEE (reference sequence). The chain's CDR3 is CASSLGGRANTGELFF. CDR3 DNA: TGTGCCAGCAGCTTGGGCGGGAGGGCCAACACCGGGGAGCTGTTTTTT.

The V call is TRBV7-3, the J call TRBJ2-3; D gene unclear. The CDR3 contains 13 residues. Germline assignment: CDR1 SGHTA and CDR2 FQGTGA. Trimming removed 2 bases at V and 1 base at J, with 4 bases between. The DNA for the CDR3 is TGTGCCAGCAGCTTACAGGGCACAGATACGCAGTATTTT. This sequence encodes CASSLQGTDTQYF.

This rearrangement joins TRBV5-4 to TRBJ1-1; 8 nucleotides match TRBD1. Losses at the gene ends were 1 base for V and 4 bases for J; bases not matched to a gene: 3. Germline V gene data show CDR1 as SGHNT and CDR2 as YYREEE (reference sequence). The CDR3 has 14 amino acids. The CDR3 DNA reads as TGTGCCAGCAGCTTGCGTGGACAGGGCACTGAAGCTTTCTTT. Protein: CASSLRGQGTEAFF. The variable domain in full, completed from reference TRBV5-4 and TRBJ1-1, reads ETGVTQSPTHLIKTRGQQVTLRCSSQSGHNTVSWYQQALGQGPQFIFQYYREEENGRGNFPPRFSGLQFPNYSSELNVNALELDDSALYLCASSLRGQGTEAFFGQGTRLTVV.

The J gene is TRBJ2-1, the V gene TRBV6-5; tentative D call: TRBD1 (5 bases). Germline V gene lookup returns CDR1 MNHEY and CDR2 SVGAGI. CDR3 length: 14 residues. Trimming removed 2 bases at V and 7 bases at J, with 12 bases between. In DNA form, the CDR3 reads TGTGCCAGCAGTTACACCCTTCAGGGAAATGAGCAGTTCTTC. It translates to CASSYTLQGNEQFF.

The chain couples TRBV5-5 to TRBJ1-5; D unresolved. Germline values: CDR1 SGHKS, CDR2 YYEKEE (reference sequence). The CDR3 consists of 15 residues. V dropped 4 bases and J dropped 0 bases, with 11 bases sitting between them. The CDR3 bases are TGTGCCAGCAGCCCGACTTCTTATAGCAATCAGCCCCAGCATTTT. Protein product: CASSPTSYSNQPQHF.

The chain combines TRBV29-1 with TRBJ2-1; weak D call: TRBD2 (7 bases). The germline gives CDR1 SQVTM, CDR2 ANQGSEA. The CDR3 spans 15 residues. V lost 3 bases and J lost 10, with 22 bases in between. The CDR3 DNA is TGCAGCGTTGATTCGGGGGGCAGACCCCTCGGAGAGCAGTTCTTC. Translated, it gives CSVDSGGRPLGEQFF.

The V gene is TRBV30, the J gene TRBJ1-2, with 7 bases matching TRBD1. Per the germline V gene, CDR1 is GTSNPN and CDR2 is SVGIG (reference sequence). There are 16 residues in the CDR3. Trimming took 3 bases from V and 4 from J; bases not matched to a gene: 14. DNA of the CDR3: TGTGCCTGGAGCGCACCTGAGAGGGGGCCGGGCTATGGCTACACCTTC. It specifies CAWSAPERGPGYGYTF. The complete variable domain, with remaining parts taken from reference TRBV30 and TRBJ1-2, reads SQTIHQWPATLVQPVGSPLSLECTVEGTSNPNLYWYRQAAGRGLQLLFYSVGIGQISSEVPQNLSASRPQDRQFILSSKKLLLSDSGFYLCAWSAPERGPGYGYTFGSGTRLTVV.

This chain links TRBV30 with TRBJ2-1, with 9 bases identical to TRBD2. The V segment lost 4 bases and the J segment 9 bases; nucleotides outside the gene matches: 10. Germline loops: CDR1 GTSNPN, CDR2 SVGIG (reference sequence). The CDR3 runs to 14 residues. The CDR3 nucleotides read TGTGCCTGGAAGGAAAATAGCGGGGGTAGTGAGCAGTTCTTC. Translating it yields CAWKENSGGSEQFF.

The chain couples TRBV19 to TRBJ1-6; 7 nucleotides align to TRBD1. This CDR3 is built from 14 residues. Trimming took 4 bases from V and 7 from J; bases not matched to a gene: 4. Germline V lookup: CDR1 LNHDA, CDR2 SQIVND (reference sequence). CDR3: CASSRETGNSPLHF. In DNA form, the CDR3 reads TGTGCCAGTAGTAGGGAGACAGGGAATTCACCCCTCCACTTT. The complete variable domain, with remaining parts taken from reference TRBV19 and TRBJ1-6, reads DGGITQSPKYLFRKEGQNVTLSCEQNLNHDAMYWYRQDPGQGLRLIYYSQIVNDFQKGDIAEGYSVSREKKESFPLTVTSAQKNPTAFYLCASSRETGNSPLHFGNGTRLTVT.

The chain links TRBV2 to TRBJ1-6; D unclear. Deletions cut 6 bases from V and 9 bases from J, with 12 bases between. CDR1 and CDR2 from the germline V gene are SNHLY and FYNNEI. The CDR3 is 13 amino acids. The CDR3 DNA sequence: TGTGCCAGCAGGGAGACTCCCGGTTCACCCCTCCACTTT. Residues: CASRETPGSPLHF.